Included here is one TCR beta chain sequence, with context. What this receptor recognizes is not known. No per-base quality is available; no much larger clone lies one base away. This sample stems from a study of OX40 agonist ivuxolimab in advanced cancers. Context from the whole study: Ivuxolimab, which targeted the costimulatory receptor OX40 (CD134), was an agonistic, fully human IgG2 monoclonal antibody. The purpose of peripheral TCRbeta sequencing was to test whether ivuxolimab changed TCR sequence diversity and led to clonal T-cell expansion. Of the 50 to 55 patients in dose escalation, about 20 had hepatocellular carcinoma, about 15 had melanoma, 9 had renal cell carcinoma and 9 had head and neck cancer. The monotherapy dose-escalation portion (N ≈ 52 patients) of the phase I ivuxolimab trial is reported in the paper. Intravenous ivuxolimab was administered to patients every 2 weeks at six dose levels: 0.01, 0.1, 0.3, 1.5, 3 and 10 mg/kg. Patients were allowed to have had prior anti-PD-1, anti-PD-L1 or anti-CTLA-4 therapy, and approximately 40% of the dose-escalation patients had been treated with checkpoint inhibitors. Partial responses occurred in three dose-escalation patients, of whom one had hepatocellular carcinoma and two had cutaneous melanoma. The dose-escalation cohort was roughly 87% male with a mean age of about 60 years, ranging from roughly 23 to 80. Overall study outcomes, separate from this receptor: Low levels of normalized T-cell clonal expansion were also seen in some patients who did not respond. After ivuxolimab, expanded clones were on average more numerous among CD8+ T cells than among CD4+ T cells. In the 0.1-3.0 mg/kg groups, partial responders were among the patients with the lowest normalized peripheral clonal expansion, particularly in CD8+ T cells. Which antigens the clonally expanded peripheral T cells were specific for was not determined. At doses of 0.1 to 3.0 mg/kg, clonal expansion of both CD4+ and CD8+ T cells in blood was seen between baseline and week 6.

For this chain, trimming is 6 bases at the V end and 3 bases at the J end, and the number of junction bases without a gene match is 11. The CDR3 runs 16 amino acids, cysteine and phenylalanine included. The read is trimmed to its CDR3 DNA, 48 bases read in frame from base 1. For CDR1 and CDR2, the germline V gene lists ENHRY and SYGVKD. Genomic DNA was extracted from sorted cells for sequencing of the TCRbeta CDR3 region. The immunoSEQ Assay was used for sequencing of TCRbeta CDR3 regions. This immuneACCESS table, as held by TCRdb, lists in-frame sequences with V and J called but not all clones. Of the missing ones, under half trace to an unresolved V gene in checked studies; the others have no known cause. Counted in this sample were fewer than 85,000 clones; about 89% of them appeared once. Jointly, the top ten make up more than 0.35% of the sample. Patients with a history of autoimmune disease or receiving systemic immunosuppression were excluded from the trial. In every dose cohort, peripheral blood was drawn for TCR sequencing at baseline, cycle 4 day 1, and cycle 7 day 1. The samples were taken from a phase I, first-in-human, multicenter, open-label dose-escalation trial of ivuxolimab. Adults with locally advanced or metastatic melanoma, renal cell carcinoma, hepatocellular carcinoma or head and neck squamous cell carcinoma were enrolled in the trial. Before TCR sequencing, CD4+ T cells and CD8+ T cells from peripheral blood were sorted into separate populations.

The TCR originated in an adult with an advanced solid tumor such as melanoma, head and neck, liver or kidney cancer. The starting material was CD4+ or CD8+ T cells sorted from blood, obtained in a trial of the OX40 agonist ivuxolimab. The chain is encoded by TRBV10-3 joined to TRBJ2-1; 7 of the junction bases match TRBD1. CDR3 sequence: CAIREQTGTDYNEQFF. The nucleotide sequence is given as TGTGCCATCAGGGAACAAACCGGGACAGACTACAATGAGCAGTTCTTC.